This T cell receptor beta chain was profiled in a study of T cell responses to AZD1222 COVID-19 vaccine. Whole-study results and caveats: Only 5 or 6 AZD1222 recipients tested seropositive at baseline. Rises in breadth and depth of Spike-specific TCRs came after two AZD1222 doses. Nearly half of unique spike-specific TCRs reportedly avoided B.1.351 and B.1.1.7 mutated regions.

Libraries were prepared by immunoSEQ multiplex PCR; TCRdb keeps only in-frame clonotypes and omits some of them. The sample has 90,000 to 110,000 clones; about 88% are singletons. The CDR3 is made up of 13 amino acids. Germline CDR1 reads KGHSH; CDR2 reads LQKENI. The germline V and J ends were trimmed by 3 bases and 5 bases, with 9 bases remaining between them. Concerning this clone: No antigen is known for it.

The rearrangement uses TRBV18 and TRBJ2-3; D is unresolved. This material consisted of peripheral blood, taken on day 0 of AZD1222 vaccination. The TCR was taken from an adult in good health. As DNA, the CDR3 is TGTGCCAGCTCACCGGGGATGAGAGATACGCAGTATTTT. Its protein product is CASSPGMRDTQYF.